Following are 2 T cell receptor beta chains from one sample sequenced in a study of blood T cell repertoires in COVID-19. This table comes from immunoSEQ multiplex PCR, and its TCRdb copy is limited to in-frame clones, with some not included. Of approximately 300,000 clones listed, about 82% are singletons. The sequencing sample was made of peripheral blood. The origin of the receptors is a woman between 45 and 65 years old with acute or convalescent COVID-19.

The chain uses TRBV28 and TRBJ2-5; 11 bases fit TRBD2. Germline assignment: CDR1 MDHEN and CDR2 SYDVKM. The CDR3 totals 13 residues. Trimming at V came to 6 bases and at J to 5 bases, leaving 2 bases not matched to a gene. The CDR3 here is CASSLAGGETQYF. The DNA of the CDR3 is TGTGCCAGCAGCCTAGCGGGAGGCGAGACCCAGTACTTC.

The V call is TRBV7-9, the J call TRBJ1-2; 8 nucleotides align to TRBD1. With 5 bases clipped from V and 4 bases from J, the junction kept 12 bases outside the gene matches. The CDR3 covers 16 residues. The germline V gene has CDR1 SEHNR and CDR2 FQNEAQ (reference sequence). The chain's CDR3 is CASSTTRDRGGYGYTF. CDR3 in DNA: TGTGCCAGCAGCACCACTCGAGACAGGGGCGGCTATGGCTACACCTTC.